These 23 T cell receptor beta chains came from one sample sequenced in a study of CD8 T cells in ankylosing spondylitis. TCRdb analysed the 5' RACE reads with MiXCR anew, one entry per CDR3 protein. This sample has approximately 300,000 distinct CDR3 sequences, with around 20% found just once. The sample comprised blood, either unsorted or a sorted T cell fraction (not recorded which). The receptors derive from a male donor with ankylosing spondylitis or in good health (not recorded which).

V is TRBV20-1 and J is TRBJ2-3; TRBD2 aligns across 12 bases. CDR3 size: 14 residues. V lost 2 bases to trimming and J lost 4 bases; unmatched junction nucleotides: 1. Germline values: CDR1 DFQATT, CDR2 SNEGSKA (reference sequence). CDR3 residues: CSARPSGGADTQYF. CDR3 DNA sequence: TGCAGTGCTAGACCTAGCGGGGGGGCAGATACGCAGTATTTT.

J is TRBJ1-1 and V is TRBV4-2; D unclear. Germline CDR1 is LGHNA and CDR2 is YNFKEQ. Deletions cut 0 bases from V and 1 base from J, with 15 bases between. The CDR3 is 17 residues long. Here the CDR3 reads CASSQEVVGSANTEAFF. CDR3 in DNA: TGTGCCAGCAGCCAAGAAGTGGTCGGGTCGGCGAACACTGAAGCTTTCTTT.

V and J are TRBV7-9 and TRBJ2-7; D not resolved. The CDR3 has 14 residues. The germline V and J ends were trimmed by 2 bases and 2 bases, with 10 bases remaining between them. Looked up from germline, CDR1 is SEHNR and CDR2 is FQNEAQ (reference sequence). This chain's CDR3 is CASSLLSKPYEQYV. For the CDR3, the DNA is TGTGCCAGCAGCTTATTGAGCAAGCCCTACGAGCAGTACGTC.

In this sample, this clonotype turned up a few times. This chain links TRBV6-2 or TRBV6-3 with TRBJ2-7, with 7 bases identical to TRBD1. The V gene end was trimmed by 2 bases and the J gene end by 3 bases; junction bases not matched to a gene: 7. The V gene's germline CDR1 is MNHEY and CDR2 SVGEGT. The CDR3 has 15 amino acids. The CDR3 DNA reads TGTGCCAGCAGTTACAAGGGGGCCAAGTTCTACGAGCAGTACGTC. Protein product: CASSYKGAKFYEQYV.

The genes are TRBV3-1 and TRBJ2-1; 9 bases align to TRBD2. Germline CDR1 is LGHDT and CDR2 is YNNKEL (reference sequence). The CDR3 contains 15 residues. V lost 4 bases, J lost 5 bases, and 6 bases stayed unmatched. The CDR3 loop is CASSPRGLAHNEQFF. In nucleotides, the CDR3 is TGTGCCAGCAGCCCGAGAGGACTAGCGCACAATGAGCAGTTCTTC.

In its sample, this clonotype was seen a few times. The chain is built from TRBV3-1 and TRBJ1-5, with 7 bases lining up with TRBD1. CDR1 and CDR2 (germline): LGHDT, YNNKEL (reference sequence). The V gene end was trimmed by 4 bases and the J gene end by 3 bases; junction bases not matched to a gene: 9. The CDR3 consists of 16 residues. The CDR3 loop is CASSPGGGQDNQPQHF. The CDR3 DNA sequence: TGTGCCAGCAGCCCCGGCGGCGGACAGGACAATCAGCCCCAGCATTTT.

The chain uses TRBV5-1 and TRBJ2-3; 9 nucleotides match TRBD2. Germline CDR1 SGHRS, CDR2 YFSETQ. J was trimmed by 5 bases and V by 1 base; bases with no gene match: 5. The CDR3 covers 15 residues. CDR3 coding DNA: TGCGCCAGCAGCTTGCAGCGGGGGGCCGGAGATACGCAGTATTTT. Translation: CASSLQRGAGDTQYF. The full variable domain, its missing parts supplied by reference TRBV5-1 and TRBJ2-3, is KAGVTQTPRYLIKTRGQQVTLSCSPISGHRSVSWYQQTPGQGLQFLFEYFSETQRNKGNFPGRFSGRQFSNSRSEMNVSTLELGDSALYLCASSLQRGAGDTQYFGPGTRLTVL.

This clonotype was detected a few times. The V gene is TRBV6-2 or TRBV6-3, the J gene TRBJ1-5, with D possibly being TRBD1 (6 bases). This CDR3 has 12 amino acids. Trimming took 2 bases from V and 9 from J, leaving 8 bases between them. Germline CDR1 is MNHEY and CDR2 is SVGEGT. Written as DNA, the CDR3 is TGTGCCAGCAGTTACGGGGACACGCCCCAGCATTTT. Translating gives CASSYGDTPQHF.

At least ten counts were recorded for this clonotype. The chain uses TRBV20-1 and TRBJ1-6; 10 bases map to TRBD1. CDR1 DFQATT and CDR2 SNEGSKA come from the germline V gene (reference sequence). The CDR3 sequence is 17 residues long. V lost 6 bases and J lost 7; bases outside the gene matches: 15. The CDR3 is CSARDRGRLIVNSPLHF. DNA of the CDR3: TGCAGTGCACGGGACAGGGGCCGGCTAATTGTAAATTCACCCCTCCACTTT.

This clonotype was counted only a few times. The CDR3 coding sequence is TGTGCCAGCAGCCGGGCGGTCTTGGATGAAAAACTGTTTTTT. It specifies CASSRAVLDEKLFF. This chain links TRBV4-2 with TRBJ1-4; no reliable D call. This CDR3 is built from 14 residues. V was trimmed by 4 bases and J by 6 bases, leaving 12 bases between them. Per germline, CDR1 LGHNA and CDR2 YNFKEQ.

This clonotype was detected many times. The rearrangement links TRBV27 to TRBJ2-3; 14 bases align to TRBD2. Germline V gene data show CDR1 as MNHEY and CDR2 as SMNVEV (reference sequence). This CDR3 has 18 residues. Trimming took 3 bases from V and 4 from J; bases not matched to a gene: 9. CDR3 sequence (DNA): TGTGCCAGCAGTTTCCTCGGACTAGCGGGGGGCGGGGCAGATACGCAGTATTTT. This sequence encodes CASSFLGLAGGGADTQYF.

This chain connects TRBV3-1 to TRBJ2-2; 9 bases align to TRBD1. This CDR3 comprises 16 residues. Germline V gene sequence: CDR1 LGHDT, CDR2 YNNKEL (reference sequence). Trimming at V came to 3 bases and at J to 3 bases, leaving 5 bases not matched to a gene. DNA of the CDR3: TGTGCCAGCAGCCATTTCGACAGGGGGTACACCGGGGAGCTGTTTTTT. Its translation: CASSHFDRGYTGELFF.

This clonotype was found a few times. The CDR3 is CASSEVAGNEQFF. For the CDR3, the DNA is TGCGCCAGCAGCGAGGTAGCTGGCAATGAGCAGTTCTTC. This sequence joins TRBV5-1 and TRBJ2-1; no clear D gene. V shed 4 bases and J shed 6 bases, with 11 bases lying between them. The CDR3 consists of 13 residues. Germline V lookup: CDR1 SGHRS, CDR2 YFSETQ.

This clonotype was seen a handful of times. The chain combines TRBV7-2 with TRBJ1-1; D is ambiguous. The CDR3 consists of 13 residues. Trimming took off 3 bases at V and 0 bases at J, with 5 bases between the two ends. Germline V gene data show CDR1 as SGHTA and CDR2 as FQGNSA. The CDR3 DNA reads TGTGCCAGCAGCTTTAATCTGAACACTGAAGCTTTCTTT. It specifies CASSFNLNTEAFF.

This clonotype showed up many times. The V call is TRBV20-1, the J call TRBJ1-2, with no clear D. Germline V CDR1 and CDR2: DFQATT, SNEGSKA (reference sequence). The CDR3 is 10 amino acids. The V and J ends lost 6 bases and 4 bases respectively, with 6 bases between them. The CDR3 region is CSAPTYGYTF. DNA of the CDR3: TGCAGTGCCCCGACCTATGGCTACACCTTC.

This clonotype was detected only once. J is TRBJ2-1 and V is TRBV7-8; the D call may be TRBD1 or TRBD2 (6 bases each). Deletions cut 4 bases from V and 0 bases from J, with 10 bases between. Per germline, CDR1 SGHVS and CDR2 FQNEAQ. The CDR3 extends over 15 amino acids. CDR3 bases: TGTGCCAGCAGCTCCCGGGGGCCCTCCTACAATGAGCAGTTCTTC. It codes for CASSSRGPSYNEQFF.

The DNA for the CDR3 is TGCGCCAGCAGCTCGGAATTTGGGGCGAACACTGAAGCTTTCTTT. Its translation is CASSSEFGANTEAFF. The chain uses TRBV5-1 and TRBJ1-1, with a tentative D call TRBD1 (5 bases). V lost 3 bases and J 1 base, leaving 13 bases between the germline ends. The germline gives CDR1 SGHRS, CDR2 YFSETQ. The CDR3 length is 15 residues.

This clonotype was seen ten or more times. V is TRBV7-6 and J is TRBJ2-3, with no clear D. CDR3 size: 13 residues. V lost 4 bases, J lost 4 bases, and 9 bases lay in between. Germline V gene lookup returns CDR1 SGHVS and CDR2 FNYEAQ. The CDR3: CASSSSLSDTQYF. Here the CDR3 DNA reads TGTGCCAGCAGCTCATCCTTGTCAGATACGCAGTATTTT.

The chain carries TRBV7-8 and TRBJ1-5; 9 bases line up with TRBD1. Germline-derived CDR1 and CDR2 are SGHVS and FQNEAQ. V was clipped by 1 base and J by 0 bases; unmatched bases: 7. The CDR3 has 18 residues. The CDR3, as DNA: TGTGCCAGCAGCTTAGTGGGACAGGGTTTAGATAGCAATCAGCCCCAGCATTTT. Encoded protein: CASSLVGQGLDSNQPQHF.

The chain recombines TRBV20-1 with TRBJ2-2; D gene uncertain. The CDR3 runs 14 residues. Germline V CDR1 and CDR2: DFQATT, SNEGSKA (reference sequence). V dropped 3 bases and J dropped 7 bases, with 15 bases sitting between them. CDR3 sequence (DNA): TGCAGTGCTAGGGTCCTTGAGGTGGTCGGGGAGCTGTTTTTT. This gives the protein CSARVLEVVGELFF.

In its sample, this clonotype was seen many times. The CDR3 sequence is CSVGSGTENTGELFF. DNA of the CDR3: TGCAGCGTTGGATCCGGGACAGAGAACACCGGGGAGCTGTTTTTT. This chain uses TRBV29-1 with TRBJ2-2, with 7 bases fitting TRBD1. The CDR3 length is 15 residues. Germline CDR1 SQVTM, CDR2 ANQGSEA. Trimming removed 4 bases from V and 1 base from J; junction bases left unmatched: 6.

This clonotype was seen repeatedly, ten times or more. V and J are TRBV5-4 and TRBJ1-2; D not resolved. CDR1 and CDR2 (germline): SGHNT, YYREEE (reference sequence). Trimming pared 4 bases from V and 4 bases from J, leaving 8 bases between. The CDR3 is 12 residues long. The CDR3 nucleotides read TGTGCCAGCAGCGGAGAACGCTATGGCTACACCTTC. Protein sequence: CASSGERYGYTF.

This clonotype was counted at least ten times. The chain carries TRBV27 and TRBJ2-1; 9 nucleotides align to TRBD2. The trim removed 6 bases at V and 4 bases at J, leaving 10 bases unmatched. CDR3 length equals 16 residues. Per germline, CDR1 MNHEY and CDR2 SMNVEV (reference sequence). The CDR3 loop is CASSDGLAREYNEQFF. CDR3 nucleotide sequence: TGTGCCAGCAGCGATGGACTAGCGAGAGAATACAATGAGCAGTTCTTC.